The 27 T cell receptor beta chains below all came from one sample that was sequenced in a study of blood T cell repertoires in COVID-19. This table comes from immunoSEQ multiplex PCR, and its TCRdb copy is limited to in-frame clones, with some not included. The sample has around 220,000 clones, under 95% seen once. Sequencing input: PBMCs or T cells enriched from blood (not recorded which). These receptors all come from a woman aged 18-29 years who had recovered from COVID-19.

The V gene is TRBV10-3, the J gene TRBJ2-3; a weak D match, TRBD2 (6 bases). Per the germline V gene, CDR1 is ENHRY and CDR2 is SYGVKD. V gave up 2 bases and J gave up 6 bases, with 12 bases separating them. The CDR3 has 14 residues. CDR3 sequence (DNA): TGTGCCATCAGTGAGCGGGAGAGCGCCGATACGCAGTATTTT. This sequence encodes CAISERESADTQYF.

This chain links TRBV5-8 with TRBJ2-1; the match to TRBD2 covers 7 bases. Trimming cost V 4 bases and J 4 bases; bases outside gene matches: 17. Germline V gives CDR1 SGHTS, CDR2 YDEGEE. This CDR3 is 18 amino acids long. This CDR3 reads CASSLSRFGGKGYNEQFF. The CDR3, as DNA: TGTGCCAGCAGCCTTTCCCGTTTCGGGGGGAAAGGGTACAATGAGCAGTTCTTC.

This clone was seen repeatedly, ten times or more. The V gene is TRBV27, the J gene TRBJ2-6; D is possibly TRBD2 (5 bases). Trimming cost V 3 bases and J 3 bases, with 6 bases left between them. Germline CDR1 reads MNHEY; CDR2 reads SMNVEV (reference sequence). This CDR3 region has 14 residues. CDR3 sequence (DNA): TGTGCCAGCAGTTTCGAGGGTGGGGCCAACGTCCTGACTTTC. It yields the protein CASSFEGGANVLTF.

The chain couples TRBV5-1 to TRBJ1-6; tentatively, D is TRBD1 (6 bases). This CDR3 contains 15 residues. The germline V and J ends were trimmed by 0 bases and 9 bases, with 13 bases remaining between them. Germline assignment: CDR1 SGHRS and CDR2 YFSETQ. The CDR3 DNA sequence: TGCGCCAGCAGCTTGGGTGCAGGGGAAAGTTCACCCCTCCACTTT. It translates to CASSLGAGESSPLHF.

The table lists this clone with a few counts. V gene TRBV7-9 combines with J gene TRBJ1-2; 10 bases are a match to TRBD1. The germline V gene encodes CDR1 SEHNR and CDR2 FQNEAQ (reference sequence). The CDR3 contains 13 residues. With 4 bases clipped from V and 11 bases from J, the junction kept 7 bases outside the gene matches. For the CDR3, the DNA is TGTGCCAGCAGCTCCCTCGGGACAGGGGAGTACACCTTC. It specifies CASSSLGTGEYTF.

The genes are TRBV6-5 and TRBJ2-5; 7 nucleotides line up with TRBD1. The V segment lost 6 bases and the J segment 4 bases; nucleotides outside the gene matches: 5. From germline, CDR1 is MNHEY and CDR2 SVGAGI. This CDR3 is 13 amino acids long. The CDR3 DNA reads TGTGCCAGCAGCCAGTACAGGGGAGAGACCCAGTACTTC. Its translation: CASSQYRGETQYF.

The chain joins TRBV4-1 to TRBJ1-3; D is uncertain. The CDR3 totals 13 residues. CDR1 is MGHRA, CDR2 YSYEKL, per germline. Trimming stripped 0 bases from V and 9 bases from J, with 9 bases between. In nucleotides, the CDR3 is TGCGCCAGCAGCCAAGACGGGGAGGCCACCATATATTTT. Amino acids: CASSQDGEATIYF.

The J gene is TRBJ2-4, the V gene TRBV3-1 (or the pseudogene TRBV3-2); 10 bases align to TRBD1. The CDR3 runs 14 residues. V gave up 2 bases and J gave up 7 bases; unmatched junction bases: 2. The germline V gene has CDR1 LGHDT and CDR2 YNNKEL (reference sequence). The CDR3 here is CASSQQGQGNIQYF. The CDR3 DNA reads TGTGCCAGCAGCCAACAGGGACAGGGGAACATTCAGTACTTC.

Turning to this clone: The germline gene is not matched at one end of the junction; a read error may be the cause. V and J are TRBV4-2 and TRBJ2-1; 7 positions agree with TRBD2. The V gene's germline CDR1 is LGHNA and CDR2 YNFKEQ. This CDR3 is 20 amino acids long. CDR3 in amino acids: CASSEEASFWVAGKYNEQFF. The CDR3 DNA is TGTGCCAGCAGCGAAGAGGCCTCCTTCTGGGTAGCGGGCAAATACAATGAGCAGTTCTTC.

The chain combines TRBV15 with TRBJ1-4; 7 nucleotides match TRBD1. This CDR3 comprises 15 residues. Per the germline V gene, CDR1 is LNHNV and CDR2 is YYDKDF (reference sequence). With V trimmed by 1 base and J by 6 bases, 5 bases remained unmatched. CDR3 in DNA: TGTGCCACCAGCAGAGGTACAGGGGAATATGAAAAACTGTTTTTT. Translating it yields CATSRGTGEYEKLFF.

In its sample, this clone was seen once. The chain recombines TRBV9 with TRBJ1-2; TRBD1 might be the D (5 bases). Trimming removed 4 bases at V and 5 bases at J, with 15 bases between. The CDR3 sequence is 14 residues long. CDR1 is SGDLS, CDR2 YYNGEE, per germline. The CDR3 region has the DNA TGTGCCAGCAGCCCGGGGGGACGGTCGTATGGCTACACCTTC. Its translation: CASSPGGRSYGYTF.

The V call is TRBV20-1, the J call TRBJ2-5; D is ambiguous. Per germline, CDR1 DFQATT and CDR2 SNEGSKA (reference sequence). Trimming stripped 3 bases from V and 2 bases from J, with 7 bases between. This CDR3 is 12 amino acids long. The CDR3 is CSASLLQETQYF. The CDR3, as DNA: TGCAGTGCTAGTTTGTTACAAGAGACCCAGTACTTC.

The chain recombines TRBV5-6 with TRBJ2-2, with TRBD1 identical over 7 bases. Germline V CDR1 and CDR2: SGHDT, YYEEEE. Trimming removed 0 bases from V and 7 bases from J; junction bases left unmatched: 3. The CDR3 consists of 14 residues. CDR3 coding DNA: TGTGCCAGCAGCTTGGGAGGGGGCATCGGGGAGCTGTTTTTT. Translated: CASSLGGGIGELFF. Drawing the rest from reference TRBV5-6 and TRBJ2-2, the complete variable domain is DAGVTQSPTHLIKTRGQQVTLRCSPKSGHDTVSWYQQALGQGPQFIFQYYEEEERQRGNFPDRFSGHQFPNYSSELNVNALLLGDSALYLCASSLGGGIGELFFGEGSRLTVL.

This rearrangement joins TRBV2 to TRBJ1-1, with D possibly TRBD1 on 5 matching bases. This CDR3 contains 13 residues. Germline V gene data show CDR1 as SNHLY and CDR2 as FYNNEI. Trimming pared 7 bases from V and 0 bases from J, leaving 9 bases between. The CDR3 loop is CASMGLVNTEAFF. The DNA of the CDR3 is TGTGCCAGCATGGGGCTCGTGAACACTGAAGCTTTCTTT.

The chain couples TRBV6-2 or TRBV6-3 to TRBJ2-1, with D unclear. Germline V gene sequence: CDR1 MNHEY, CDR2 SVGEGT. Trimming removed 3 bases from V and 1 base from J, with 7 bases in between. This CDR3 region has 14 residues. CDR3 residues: CASSYSLSYNEQFF. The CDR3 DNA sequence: TGTGCCAGCAGTTATAGTCTTTCCTACAATGAGCAGTTCTTC.

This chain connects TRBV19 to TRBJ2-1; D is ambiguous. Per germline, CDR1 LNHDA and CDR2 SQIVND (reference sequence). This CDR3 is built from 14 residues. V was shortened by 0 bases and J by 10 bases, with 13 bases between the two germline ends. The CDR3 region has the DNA TGTGCCAGTAGTATAGATCGAGAGAGGAACGAGCAGTTCTTC. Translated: CASSIDRERNEQFF.

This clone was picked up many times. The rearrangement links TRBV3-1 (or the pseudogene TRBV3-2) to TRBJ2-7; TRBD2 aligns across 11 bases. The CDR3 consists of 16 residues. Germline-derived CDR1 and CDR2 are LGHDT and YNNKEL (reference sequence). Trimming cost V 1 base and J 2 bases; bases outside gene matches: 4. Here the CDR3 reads CASSQGTSGWPYEQYF. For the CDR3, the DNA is TGTGCCAGCAGCCAAGGGACTAGCGGGTGGCCCTACGAGCAGTACTTC.

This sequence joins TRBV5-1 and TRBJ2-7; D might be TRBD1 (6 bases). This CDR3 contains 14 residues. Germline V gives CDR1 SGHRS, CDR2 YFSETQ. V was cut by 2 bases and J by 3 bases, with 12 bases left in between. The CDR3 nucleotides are TGCGCCAGCAGCTTACAGGGTGGGGGCTACGAGCAGTACTTC. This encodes CASSLQGGGYEQYF.

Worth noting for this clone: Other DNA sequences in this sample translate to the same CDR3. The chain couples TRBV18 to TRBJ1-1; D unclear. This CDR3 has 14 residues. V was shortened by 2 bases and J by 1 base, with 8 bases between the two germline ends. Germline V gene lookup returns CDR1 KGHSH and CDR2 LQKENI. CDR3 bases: TGTGCCAGCTCACCAGCTCGAGAGAACACTGAAGCTTTCTTT. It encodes CASSPARENTEAFF.

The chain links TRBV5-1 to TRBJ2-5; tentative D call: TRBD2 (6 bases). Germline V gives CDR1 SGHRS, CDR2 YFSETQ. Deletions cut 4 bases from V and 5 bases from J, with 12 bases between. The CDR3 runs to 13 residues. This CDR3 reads CASSPTSRETQYF. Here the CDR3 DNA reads TGCGCCAGCAGCCCGACTAGTCGGGAGACCCAGTACTTC. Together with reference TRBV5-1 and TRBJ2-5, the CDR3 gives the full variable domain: KAGVTQTPRYLIKTRGQQVTLSCSPISGHRSVSWYQQTPGQGLQFLFEYFSETQRNKGNFPGRFSGRQFSNSRSEMNVSTLELGDSALYLCASSPTSRETQYFGPGTRLLVL.

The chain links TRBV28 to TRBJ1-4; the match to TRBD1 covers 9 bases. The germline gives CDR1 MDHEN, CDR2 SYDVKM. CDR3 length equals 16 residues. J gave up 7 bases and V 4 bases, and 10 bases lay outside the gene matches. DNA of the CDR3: TGTGCCAGCAGTTCTCCCCGGACAGGGGTATTTGAAAAACTGTTTTTT. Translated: CASSSPRTGVFEKLFF.

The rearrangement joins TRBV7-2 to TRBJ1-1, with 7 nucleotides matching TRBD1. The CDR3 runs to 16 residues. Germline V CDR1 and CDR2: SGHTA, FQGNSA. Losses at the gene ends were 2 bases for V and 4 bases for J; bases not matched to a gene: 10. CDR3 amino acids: CASSLMAGGSGTEAFF. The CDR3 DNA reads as TGTGCCAGCAGCTTAATGGCAGGGGGTTCGGGCACTGAAGCTTTCTTT.

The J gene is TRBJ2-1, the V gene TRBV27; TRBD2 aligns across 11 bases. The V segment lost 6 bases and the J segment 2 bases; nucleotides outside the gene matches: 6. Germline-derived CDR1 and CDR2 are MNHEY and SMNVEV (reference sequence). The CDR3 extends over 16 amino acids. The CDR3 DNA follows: TGTGCCAGCAGCTTCCGGACTAGCGGGCCCTACAATGAGCAGTTCTTC. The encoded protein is CASSFRTSGPYNEQFF.

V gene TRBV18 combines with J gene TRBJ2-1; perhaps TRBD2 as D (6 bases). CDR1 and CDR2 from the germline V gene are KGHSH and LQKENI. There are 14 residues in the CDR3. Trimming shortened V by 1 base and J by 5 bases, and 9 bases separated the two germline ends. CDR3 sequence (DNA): TGTGCCAGCTCACCACTAGCGGCAGACAATGAGCAGTTCTTC. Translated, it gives CASSPLAADNEQFF.

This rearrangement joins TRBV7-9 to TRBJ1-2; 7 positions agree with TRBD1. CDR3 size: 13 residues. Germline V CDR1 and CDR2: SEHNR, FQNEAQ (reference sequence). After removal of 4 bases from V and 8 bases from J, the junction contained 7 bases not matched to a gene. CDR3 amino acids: CASSSPQGEGYTF. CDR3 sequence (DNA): TGTGCCAGCAGCTCACCGCAGGGGGAAGGCTACACCTTC.

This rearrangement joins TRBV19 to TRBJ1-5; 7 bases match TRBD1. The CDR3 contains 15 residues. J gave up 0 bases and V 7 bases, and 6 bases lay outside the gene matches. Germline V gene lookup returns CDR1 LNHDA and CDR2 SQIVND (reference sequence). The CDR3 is CASKRTGDSNQPQHF. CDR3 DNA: TGTGCCAGTAAAAGGACAGGTGATAGCAATCAGCCCCAGCATTTT.

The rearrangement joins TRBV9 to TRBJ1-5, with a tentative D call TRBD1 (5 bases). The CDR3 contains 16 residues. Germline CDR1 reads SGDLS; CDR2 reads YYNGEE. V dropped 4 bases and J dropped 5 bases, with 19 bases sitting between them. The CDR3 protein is CASSPKDMGADQPQHF. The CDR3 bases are TGTGCCAGCAGCCCAAAGGACATGGGTGCCGATCAGCCCCAGCATTTT. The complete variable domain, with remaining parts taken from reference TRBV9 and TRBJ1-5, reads DSGVTQTPKHLITATGQRVTLRCSPRSGDLSVYWYQQSLDQGLQFLIQYYNGEERAKGNILERFSAQQFPDLHSELNLSSLELGDSALYFCASSPKDMGADQPQHFGDGTRLSIL.